The 20 T cell receptor beta chains listed next were all sequenced from one sample in a study of glioma-infiltrating T cells after dendritic cell vaccination. Time point: after dendritic cell vaccination, including at tumor progression/relapse. Method: immunoSEQ multiplex PCR; TCRdb's copy keeps in-frame clones and lacks some. Of 90,000 to 110,000 clones listed, around 89% are singletons. The source was blood, collected after dendritic cell vaccination. The receptors were gathered from a human donor with glioblastoma.

The gene calls are TRBV15 and TRBJ2-2, with D possibly TRBD1 on 5 matching bases. The CDR3 has 17 residues. The V and J ends lost 3 bases and 4 bases respectively, with 18 bases between them. In germline, CDR1 is LNHNV, CDR2 YYDKDF (reference sequence). This CDR3 is CATSSHVWGLSTGELFF. The CDR3 bases are TGTGCCACCAGCAGCCACGTGTGGGGCCTGAGCACCGGGGAGCTGTTTTTT.

This chain connects TRBV5-6 to TRBJ1-1; the match to TRBD1 covers 11 bases. CDR3 size: 14 residues. V lost 4 bases to trimming and J lost 3 bases; unmatched junction nucleotides: 2. Germline V gives CDR1 SGHDT, CDR2 YYEEEE. The CDR3 DNA is TGTGCCAGCAGCAAGGGACAGGGGGACACTGAAGCTTTCTTT. It codes for CASSKGQGDTEAFF.

V is TRBV29-1 and J is TRBJ2-2; 9 nucleotides agree with TRBD1. The V and J ends lost 8 bases and 4 bases, in that order; junction bases with no gene match: 8. The germline CDR1 and CDR2 sequences are SQVTM and ANQGSEA. The CDR3 consists of 14 residues. The CDR3 spells CSFTGTGSTGELFF. The DNA for the CDR3 is TGCAGCTTCACCGGGACAGGGAGCACCGGGGAGCTGTTTTTT.

This clone occurred once. V usage is TRBV12-2 and J usage is TRBJ2-7; the DNA was not used to check the table's D call, TRBD2. TRBV12-2 constitutes a pseudogene. The CDR3 length is 13 residues. The CDR3 DNA reads as TGTGCAACTGCTCGGGGGGCCCGCTACGAGCAGTACTTC. The encoded protein is CATARGARYEQYF.

This sequence joins TRBV6-1 and TRBJ2-5; the D is unclear. Germline V gene lookup returns CDR1 MNHNS and CDR2 SASEGT. V lost 6 bases and J 2 bases, leaving 10 bases between the germline ends. This CDR3 contains 13 residues. CDR3 DNA sequence: TGTGCCAGCAGGCACAGTGATCAAGAGACCCAGTACTTC. Residues: CASRHSDQETQYF.

The chain links TRBV5-1 to TRBJ2-1; 11 bases map to TRBD2. CDR3 length: 17 amino acids. With 0 bases clipped from V and 6 bases from J, the junction kept 8 bases outside the gene matches. Per the germline V gene, CDR1 is SGHRS and CDR2 is YFSETQ. The CDR3 DNA reads as TGCGCCAGCAGCTTGGCCATGTTACTAGCGGGAGCCAATGAGCAGTTCTTC. As protein: CASSLAMLLAGANEQFF.

CDR3 loop: CASSQTGILNYGYTF. In DNA form, the CDR3 reads TGTGCCAGCAGTCAGACAGGGATCCTTAACTATGGCTACACCTTC. V is TRBV25-1 and J is TRBJ1-2, with 7 bases lining up with TRBD1. The CDR3 loop spans 15 amino acids. Germline CDR1 and CDR2: MGHDK and SYGVNS. V gave up 5 bases and J gave up 1 base; unmatched junction bases: 7.

This clone has just one count. In nucleotides, the CDR3 is TGTGCCATCTCACTAGGGACAGGGGGCAGTGATACGCAGTATTTT. It translates to CAISLGTGGSDTQYF. V usage is TRBV10-3 and J usage is TRBJ2-3; 12 nucleotides match TRBD1. Germline assignment: CDR1 ENHRY and CDR2 SYGVKD. V lost 8 bases, J lost 6 bases, and 9 bases stayed unmatched. This CDR3 has 15 residues.

The V gene is TRBV19, the J gene TRBJ2-3; the match to TRBD2 covers 16 bases. The germline gives CDR1 LNHDA, CDR2 SQIVND (reference sequence). This CDR3 is 19 amino acids long. Losses at the gene ends were 1 base for V and 0 bases for J; bases not matched to a gene: 4. Here the CDR3 reads CASSIAGLAGGTSTDTQYF. The CDR3 DNA follows: TGTGCCAGTAGTATAGCGGGACTAGCGGGGGGGACTAGCACAGATACGCAGTATTTT.

This chain uses TRBV19 with TRBJ2-1; 11 bases are a match to TRBD2. Trimming took 1 base from V and 6 from J; bases not matched to a gene: 5. This CDR3 contains 16 residues. CDR1 and CDR2 (germline): LNHDA, SQIVND (reference sequence). CDR3 residues: CASSIALAGVGNEQFF. The CDR3 DNA follows: TGTGCCAGTAGTATAGCACTAGCGGGAGTAGGCAATGAGCAGTTCTTC.

The chain joins TRBV5-5 to TRBJ2-3; a weak D match, TRBD1 (6 bases). The length of the CDR3 is 14 residues. CDR1 and CDR2 from the germline V gene are SGHKS and YYEKEE (reference sequence). V was clipped by 2 bases and J by 2 bases, with 9 bases between them. CDR3 nucleotides: TGTGCCAGCAGCTTTAGGGGGTTCACAGATACGCAGTATTTT. This translates into CASSFRGFTDTQYF.

This clone was picked up a small number of times. The chain employs TRBV6-1 and TRBJ2-1; the match to TRBD2 covers 9 bases. CDR1 and CDR2 (germline): MNHNS, SASEGT. The CDR3 spans 22 residues. V gave up 1 base and J gave up 7 bases; unmatched junction bases: 26. CDR3 amino acids: CASSEELRREGHFIRGGNEQFF. In DNA, the CDR3 is TGTGCCAGCAGTGAAGAGCTACGGCGGGAGGGCCATTTTATACGGGGGGGGAATGAGCAGTTCTTC.

The rearrangement joins TRBV5-1 to TRBJ1-2, with unresolved D. The CDR3 is 13 residues long. Germline V gives CDR1 SGHRS, CDR2 YFSETQ. V was pared by 0 bases and J by 7 bases, with 10 bases between. The CDR3 loop is CASSLDTVGGYTF. The CDR3, as DNA: TGCGCCAGCAGCTTGGATACAGTCGGTGGCTACACCTTC.

The chain links TRBV6-1 to TRBJ2-7; 7 nucleotides align to TRBD1. The CDR3 length is 14 residues. V was clipped by 5 bases and J by 0 bases; unmatched bases: 4. Germline CDR1 and CDR2: MNHNS and SASEGT. CDR3 amino acids: CASSRRGSSYEQYF. The CDR3 DNA reads TGTGCCAGCAGTCGCAGGGGGAGCTCCTACGAGCAGTACTTC.

This rearrangement joins TRBV7-2 to TRBJ2-2; tentatively, D is TRBD1 (6 bases). The CDR3 extends over 16 amino acids. V was pared by 5 bases and J by 2 bases, with 15 bases between. The germline V gene encodes CDR1 SGHTA and CDR2 FQGNSA. The chain's CDR3 is CASSQIRGINTGELFF. DNA of the CDR3: TGTGCCAGCAGCCAGATCAGGGGTATTAACACCGGGGAGCTGTTTTTT.

J is TRBJ1-2 and V is TRBV19, with unresolved D. Germline V gene data show CDR1 as LNHDA and CDR2 as SQIVND (reference sequence). This CDR3 is 14 amino acids long. V lost 3 bases to trimming and J lost 1 base, with 9 bases between them. The CDR3, as DNA: TGTGCCAGTAGTATGTCCAGTATTAACTATGGCTACACCTTC. Protein: CASSMSSINYGYTF. Full variable domain (missing parts from reference TRBV19 and TRBJ1-2): DGGITQSPKYLFRKEGQNVTLSCEQNLNHDAMYWYRQDPGQGLRLIYYSQIVNDFQKGDIAEGYSVSREKKESFPLTVTSAQKNPTAFYLCASSMSSINYGYTFGSGTRLTVV.

CDR3 amino acids: CASSFIGSGDTQYF. Written as DNA, the CDR3 is TGTGCCAGCAGTTTTATTGGGAGTGGCGATACGCAGTATTTT. J is TRBJ2-3 and V is TRBV27; D is possibly TRBD2 (5 bases). V lost 3 bases to trimming and J lost 6 bases, with 13 bases between them. This CDR3 has 14 residues. The V gene's germline CDR1 is MNHEY and CDR2 SMNVEV (reference sequence).

V gene TRBV11-3 combines with J gene TRBJ2-1; tentatively, D is TRBD1 (5 bases). V gave up 5 bases and J gave up 6 bases, with 23 bases separating them. There are 17 residues in the CDR3. Germline values: CDR1 SGHNT, CDR2 YENEEA. CDR3 DNA: TGTGCCAGCAGCCCCACTCAGGGTTTCCACCTCCGCAATGAGCAGTTCTTC. This gives the protein CASSPTQGFHLRNEQFF.

Comment on this clone: At one end the junction does not follow the germline gene, possibly because of a read error. CDR3 residues: CASSLARLAGEETQYF. As DNA, the CDR3 is TGTGCTAGCAGCTTAGCGAGACTAGCGGGAGAAGAGACCCAGTACTTC. The J gene is TRBJ2-5, the V gene TRBV7-7; TRBD2 aligns across 12 bases. There are 16 residues in the CDR3. From germline, CDR1 is SSHAT and CDR2 FNYEAQ (reference sequence).

For the CDR3, the DNA is TGTGCCAGTAGTGCTGGGGACAGGGGGTTTTCGGAGCAGTACTTC. This codes for CASSAGDRGFSEQYF. The chain is built from TRBV19 and TRBJ2-7; 11 bases map to TRBD1. Germline CDR1 and CDR2: LNHDA and SQIVND (reference sequence). The CDR3 sequence is 15 residues long. Trimming removed 5 bases from V and 7 bases from J; junction bases left unmatched: 10.